The clone carrying this TCR beta chain is a singleton in its sample. Generated by immunoSEQ multiplex PCR, the TCRdb table keeps only in-frame clones and is missing some. The sample has 560,000 or so clones; approximately 96% are singletons. The entry originates in a study of shared clonotypes between healthy human individuals. Study-wide background: Donors were a couple of women and a few men aged 18 to 49.

The naive CD8 population came from CD45RO-negative cells selected for CCR7, without terminally differentiated effector memory CD45RA+ cells. The CDR3 totals 15 residues. CDR1 is LNHDA and CDR2 is SQIVND in the germline V gene (reference sequence). Deletions cut 1 base from V and 4 bases from J, with 10 bases between. The TCR sequence derives from a woman aged 25 to 39 in good health. The chain is built from TRBV19 and TRBJ2-2, with unresolved D. The sequenced material came from naive CD8+ T cells sorted from blood. The CDR3 bases are TGTGCCAGTAGTATAGGGGTTTTCGGCACCGGGGAGCTGTTTTTT. Translating gives CASSIGVFGTGELFF.